This T cell receptor beta chain was captured by sequencing in a study of blood T cell repertoires in COVID-19. CDR3 length: 15 amino acids. CDR1 and CDR2 from the germline V gene are MDHEN and SYDVKM. The ends were cut back, 7 bases at V and 2 bases at J, with 18 bases in the middle. Clones were read by immunoSEQ multiplex PCR, and TCRdb kept only the in-frame ones, dropping some. Of roughly 400,000 clones listed, 85% to 90% are singletons. A single count supports this clone. The sample taken for sequencing was PBMCs or T cells enriched from blood (not recorded which). The receptor was derived from a man aged 25-45 years who had recovered from COVID-19. The chain recombines TRBV28 with TRBJ2-7; tentatively, D is TRBD1 (6 bases). For the CDR3, the DNA is TGTGCCAGCACTCAAGCAGGGGACCGAGCCTACGAGCAGTACTTC. Residues: CASTQAGDRAYEQYF.